This TCR beta chain was retrieved from a study of lung T cells in sarcoidosis with Löfgren's syndrome. Across the whole study: In sarcoidosis, CD4+ T cells accumulate in bronchoalveolar lavage fluid.

TCRdb itself ran the reads through MiXCR, one entry per CDR3 protein. The top ten hold 10% to 15% of the sample, which has about 2,100 distinct CDR3 sequences, roughly 20% seen once. This clonotype is medium-sized within its sample. The specimen sequenced was CD4+ T cells from bronchoalveolar lavage. This TCR came from a human donor with sarcoidosis (Löfgren's syndrome or another form), or a control subject (not recorded which).

This CDR3 is CASRPNKVGELFF. The CDR3, as DNA: TGTGCCAGCAGACCCAACAAGGTCGGGGAGCTGTTTTTT. V gene TRBV2 combines with J gene TRBJ2-2; D not certain. Germline CDR1 SNHLY, CDR2 FYNNEI. This CDR3 region has 13 residues. V lost 6 bases, J lost 7 bases, and 12 bases lay in between. The full variable domain, with the rest looked up from reference TRBV2 and TRBJ2-2, is EPEVTQTPSHQVTQMGQEVILRCVPISNHLYFYWYRQILGQKVEFLVSFYNNEISEKSEIFDDQFSVERPDGSNFTLKIRSTKLEDSAMYFCASRPNKVGELFFGEGSRLTVL.